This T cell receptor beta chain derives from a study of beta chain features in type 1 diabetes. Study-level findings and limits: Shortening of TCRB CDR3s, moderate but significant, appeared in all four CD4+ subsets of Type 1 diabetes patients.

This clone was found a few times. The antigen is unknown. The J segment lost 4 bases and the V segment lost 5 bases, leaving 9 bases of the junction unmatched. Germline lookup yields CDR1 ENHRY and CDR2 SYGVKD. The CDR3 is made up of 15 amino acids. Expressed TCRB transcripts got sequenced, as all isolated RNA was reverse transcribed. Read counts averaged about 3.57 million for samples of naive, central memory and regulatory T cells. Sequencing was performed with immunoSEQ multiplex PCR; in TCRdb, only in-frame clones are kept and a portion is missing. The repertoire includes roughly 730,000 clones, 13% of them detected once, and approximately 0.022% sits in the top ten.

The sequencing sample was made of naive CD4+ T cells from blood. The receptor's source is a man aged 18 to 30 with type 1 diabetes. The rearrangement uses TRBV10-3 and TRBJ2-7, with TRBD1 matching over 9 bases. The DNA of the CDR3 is TGTGCCATCAGTAGGGGAGGGGACAGGGCGTACGAGCAGTACTTC. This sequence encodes CAISRGGDRAYEQYF.